The 19 T cell receptor beta chains below were found in one sample sequenced in a study of identical twins' blood T cells. TCRdb re-derived calls from the 5' RACE reads in MiXCR, one entry per CDR3 protein. The table includes roughly 380,000 distinct CDR3 sequences, roughly 30% detected once. Sequenced material: PBMCs. The source of these receptors is a woman aged 18-55 years in good health.

V is TRBV29-1 and J is TRBJ2-7; a possible D gene is TRBD1 (7 bases). The V end lost 4 bases, the J end lost 2 bases, and 15 bases lay between the germline ends. This CDR3 has 14 residues. Per the germline V gene, CDR1 is SQVTM and CDR2 is ANQGSEA. This CDR3 is CSVVVQGGPYEQYF. Written as DNA, the CDR3 is TGCAGCGTTGTTGTTCAGGGGGGCCCCTACGAGCAGTACTTC.

The gene calls are TRBV29-1 and TRBJ1-1; D is uncertain. This CDR3 has 11 residues. V was clipped by 0 bases and J by 8 bases, with 7 bases between them. The germline gives CDR1 SQVTM, CDR2 ANQGSEA. As DNA, the CDR3 is TGCAGCGTTGAAGACACCTCCGAAGCTTTCTTT. Its translation: CSVEDTSEAFF.

This clonotype has more than one count but fewer than ten. The chain combines TRBV10-3 with TRBJ2-4; D remains unclear. V was clipped by 2 bases and J by 6 bases, with 8 bases between them. CDR3 length equals 13 residues. Germline CDR1 reads ENHRY; CDR2 reads SYGVKD. CDR3 sequence (DNA): TGTGCCATCAGTGAGGGGCCGCCAAACATTCAGTACTTC. Its protein is CAISEGPPNIQYF.

J is TRBJ2-3 and V is TRBV28; the D gene is possibly TRBD1 (6 bases). Germline-derived CDR1 and CDR2 are MDHEN and SYDVKM. CDR3 length: 15 residues. Trimming shortened V by 2 bases and J by 3 bases, and 12 bases separated the two germline ends. DNA for the CDR3: TGTGCCAGCAGTTTACTGGGGGCCGATACAGATACGCAGTATTTT. This gives the protein CASSLLGADTDTQYF.

V gene TRBV29-1 combines with J gene TRBJ1-1; D ambiguous. Germline CDR1 SQVTM, CDR2 ANQGSEA. The CDR3 is 13 amino acids. V was clipped by 7 bases and J by 4 bases, with 16 bases between them. CDR3 protein: CSAEGKAGTEAFF. The CDR3 nucleotides read TGCAGCGCAGAAGGAAAGGCGGGCACTGAAGCTTTCTTT. Full variable domain (rest looked up from reference TRBV29-1 and TRBJ1-1): SAVISQKPSRDICQRGTSLTIQCQVDSQVTMMFWYRQQPGQSLTLIATANQGSEATYESGFVIDKFPISRPNLTFSTLTVSNMSPEDSSIYLCSAEGKAGTEAFFGQGTRLTVV.

This chain links TRBV18 with TRBJ2-3, with D unclear. Trimming removed 1 base from V and 2 bases from J, with 10 bases in between. CDR3 length: 15 amino acids. Germline CDR1 and CDR2: KGHSH and LQKENI. The CDR3 DNA reads TGTGCCAGCTCACCACGGGGTACTCCCACAGATACGCAGTATTTT. Amino acids: CASSPRGTPTDTQYF. Looking up the rest from reference TRBV18 and TRBJ2-3 gives the full variable domain: NAGVMQNPRHLVRRRGQEARLRCSPMKGHSHVYWYRQLPEEGLKFMVYLQKENIIDESGMPKERFSAEFPKEGPSILRIQQVVRGDSAAYFCASSPRGTPTDTQYFGPGTRLTVL.

This chain joins TRBV7-2 and TRBJ1-4; no reliable D call. CDR1 and CDR2 (germline): SGHTA, FQGNSA. Trimming removed 2 bases from V and 8 bases from J, with 12 bases in between. The CDR3 sequence is 14 residues long. The chain's CDR3 is CASSLPGSGEKLFF. The CDR3 DNA reads TGTGCCAGCAGCTTACCGGGATCGGGGGAAAAACTGTTTTTT.

This clonotype was recorded at least ten times. CDR3 sequence (DNA): TGTGCCAGCAGGAGACAGAGCAATCAGCCCCAGCATTTT. Translating gives CASRRQSNQPQHF. The chain recombines TRBV2 with TRBJ1-5, with a possible D match to TRBD1 (5 bases). Germline V gene sequence: CDR1 SNHLY, CDR2 FYNNEI. V lost 6 bases, J lost 1 base, and 7 bases lay in between. The CDR3 has 13 amino acids.

The genes are TRBV19 and TRBJ1-5; D is ambiguous. V lost 5 bases and J 4 bases, leaving 12 bases between the germline ends. The CDR3 is 14 amino acids. CDR1 and CDR2 from the germline V gene are LNHDA and SQIVND (reference sequence). Here the CDR3 DNA reads TGTGCCAGTAGTTTCCGGGAGAAGAATCAGCCCCAGCATTTT. It specifies CASSFREKNQPQHF.

J is TRBJ2-3 and V is TRBV2; the D call may be TRBD1 or TRBD2 (5 bases each). This CDR3 comprises 14 residues. CDR1 is SNHLY, CDR2 FYNNEI, per germline. V lost 8 bases, J lost 2 bases, and 14 bases lay in between. CDR3 coding DNA: TGTGCCAGCGGGAGTCTGGGGCACACAGATACGCAGTATTTT. Its translation: CASGSLGHTDTQYF. The full variable domain, in which reference TRBV2 and TRBJ2-3 provide the parts outside the CDR3, is EPEVTQTPSHQVTQMGQEVILRCVPISNHLYFYWYRQILGQKVEFLVSFYNNEISEKSEIFDDQFSVERPDGSNFTLKIRSTKLEDSAMYFCASGSLGHTDTQYFGPGTRLTVL.

The chain employs TRBV19 and TRBJ1-2; D gene ambiguous. The ends were cut back, 3 bases at V and 7 bases at J, with 15 bases in the middle. Per germline, CDR1 LNHDA and CDR2 SQIVND (reference sequence). CDR3 length equals 14 residues. CDR3 sequence: CASSMTERVVGYTF. The DNA of the CDR3 is TGTGCCAGTAGTATGACCGAACGAGTCGTTGGCTACACCTTC.

The chain has TRBV12-5 and TRBJ2-2; 7 nucleotides line up with TRBD2. The V gene end was trimmed by 9 bases and the J gene end by 4 bases; junction bases not matched to a gene: 2. The length of the CDR3 is 12 residues. Germline V gene data show CDR1 as LGHNT and CDR2 as FRNRAP. CDR3 bases: TGTGCTAGGGGGGGGGGCACCGGGGAGCTGTTTTTT. Its translation: CARGGGTGELFF.

As to this clonotype: A read error may be the cause here, since a much bigger clone is one base away. The V call is TRBV3-1, the J call TRBJ2-7; TRBD2 matches 15 bases. The CDR3 consists of 16 residues. Germline CDR1 reads LGHDT; CDR2 reads YNNKEL (reference sequence). The CDR3 loop reads CASSSRTSGRVYGQYF. For the CDR3, the DNA is TGTGCCAGCAGTAGTCGGACTAGCGGGAGGGTCTACGGGCAGTACTTC.

The chain carries TRBV20-1 and TRBJ2-7; D is ambiguous. The germline V and J ends were trimmed by 0 bases and 2 bases, with 14 bases remaining between them. The CDR3 is made up of 15 amino acids. CDR1 is DFQATT and CDR2 is SNEGSKA in the germline V gene (reference sequence). The CDR3 region is CSARDWALSPYEQYF. CDR3 DNA: TGCAGTGCTAGAGATTGGGCTCTAAGTCCCTACGAGCAGTACTTC.

The rearrangement links TRBV19 to TRBJ2-1; D is perhaps TRBD1 (6 bases). The V end lost 8 bases, the J end lost 0 bases, and 11 bases lay between the germline ends. CDR1 is LNHDA, CDR2 SQIVND, per germline (reference sequence). This CDR3 has 14 amino acids. CDR3 DNA sequence: TGTGCCAGTCAAGGGGGTTCCTCCTACAATGAGCAGTTCTTC. Translating it yields CASQGGSSYNEQFF.

This clonotype showed up many times. The V gene is TRBV20-1, the J gene TRBJ2-4; the match to TRBD1 covers 12 bases. The CDR3 is made up of 17 amino acids. The ends lost 6 bases at V and 2 bases at J; junction bases unmatched: 11. Germline values: CDR1 DFQATT, CDR2 SNEGSKA (reference sequence). The CDR3 is CSAFGTGGKSPKNIQYF. The CDR3 region has the DNA TGCAGTGCATTCGGGACAGGGGGCAAGAGTCCCAAAAACATTCAGTACTTC.

This clonotype was detected only a few times. The chain joins TRBV4-3 to TRBJ1-1; maybe TRBD1 (5 bases). The CDR3 is 15 amino acids. V lost 3 bases and J 1 base, leaving 12 bases between the germline ends. Germline V gives CDR1 LGHNA, CDR2 YSLEER. The CDR3 DNA reads TGCGCCAGCAGCCAGGAGTGGGGACGGAACACTGAAGCTTTCTTT. Its protein product is CASSQEWGRNTEAFF.

This clonotype was observed at least ten times. V gene TRBV9 combines with J gene TRBJ2-3; 8 bases map to TRBD2. V lost 6 bases to trimming and J lost 2 bases; unmatched junction nucleotides: 5. Germline values: CDR1 SGDLS, CDR2 YYNGEE. The CDR3 is made up of 14 amino acids. CDR3 nucleotides: TGTGCCAGCACTCTGCGGGGGGACACAGATACGCAGTATTTT. Translation gives CASTLRGDTDTQYF.

The gene calls are TRBV7-9 and TRBJ1-6; D ambiguous. The CDR3 covers 14 residues. Trimming took 5 bases from V and 7 from J, leaving 12 bases between them. The germline gives CDR1 SEHNR, CDR2 FQNEAQ (reference sequence). CDR3: CASSHPTSNSPLHF. The CDR3 DNA reads as TGTGCCAGCAGCCACCCAACTAGCAATTCACCCCTCCACTTT. The full variable domain, completed using reference TRBV7-9 and TRBJ1-6, is DTGVSQNPRHKITKRGQNVTFRCDPISEHNRLYWYRQTLGQGPEFLTYFQNEAQLEKSRLLSDRFSAERPKGSFSTLEIQRTEQGDSAMYLCASSHPTSNSPLHFGNGTRLTVT.